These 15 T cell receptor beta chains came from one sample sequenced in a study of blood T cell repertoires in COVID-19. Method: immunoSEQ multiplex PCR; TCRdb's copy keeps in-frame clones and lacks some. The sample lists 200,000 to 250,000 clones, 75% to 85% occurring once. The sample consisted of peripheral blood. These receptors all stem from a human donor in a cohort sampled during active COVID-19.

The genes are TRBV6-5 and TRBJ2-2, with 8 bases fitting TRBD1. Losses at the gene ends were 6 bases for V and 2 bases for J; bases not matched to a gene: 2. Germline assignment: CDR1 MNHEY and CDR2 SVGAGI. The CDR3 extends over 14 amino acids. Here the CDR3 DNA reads TGTGCCAGCAGGGGGACAGGAAACACCGGGGAGCTGTTTTTT. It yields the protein CASRGTGNTGELFF.

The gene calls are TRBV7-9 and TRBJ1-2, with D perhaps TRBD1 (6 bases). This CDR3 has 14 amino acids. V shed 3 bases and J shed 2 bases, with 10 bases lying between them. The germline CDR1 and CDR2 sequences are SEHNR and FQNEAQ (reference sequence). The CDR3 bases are TGTGCCAGCAGCTTCAACAGGGAGAACTATGGCTACACCTTC. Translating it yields CASSFNRENYGYTF.

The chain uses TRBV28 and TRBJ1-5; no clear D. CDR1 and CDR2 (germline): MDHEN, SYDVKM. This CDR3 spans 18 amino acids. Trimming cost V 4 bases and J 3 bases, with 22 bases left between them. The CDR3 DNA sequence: TGTGCCAGCAGTTCGTTTAGTGTCCAACCGCGGGACAATCAGCCCCAGCATTTT. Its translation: CASSSFSVQPRDNQPQHF.

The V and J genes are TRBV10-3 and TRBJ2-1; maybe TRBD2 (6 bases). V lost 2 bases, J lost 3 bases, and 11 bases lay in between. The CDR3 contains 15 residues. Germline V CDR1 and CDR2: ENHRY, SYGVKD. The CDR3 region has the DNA TGTGCCATCAGTGAGGGGGGAGGAGACTACAATGAGCAGTTCTTC. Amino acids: CAISEGGGDYNEQFF.

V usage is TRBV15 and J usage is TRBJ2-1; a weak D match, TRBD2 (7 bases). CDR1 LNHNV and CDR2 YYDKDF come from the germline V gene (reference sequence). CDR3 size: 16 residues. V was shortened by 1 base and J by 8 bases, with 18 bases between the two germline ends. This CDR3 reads CATSRGGGRISDEQFF. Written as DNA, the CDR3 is TGTGCCACCAGCAGAGGGGGGGGGCGAATCTCAGATGAGCAGTTCTTC.

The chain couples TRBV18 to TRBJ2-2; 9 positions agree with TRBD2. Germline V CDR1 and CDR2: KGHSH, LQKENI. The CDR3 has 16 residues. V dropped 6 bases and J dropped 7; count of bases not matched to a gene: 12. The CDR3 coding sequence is TGTGCCAGCTCCCCTATAGCGGGAGCGAGTCACGGGGAGCTGTTTTTT. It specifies CASSPIAGASHGELFF.

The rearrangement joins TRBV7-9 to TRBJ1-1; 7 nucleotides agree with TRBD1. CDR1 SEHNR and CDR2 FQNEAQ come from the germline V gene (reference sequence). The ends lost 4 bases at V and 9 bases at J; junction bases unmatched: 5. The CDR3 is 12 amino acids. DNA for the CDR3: TGTGCCAGCAGCTGGACAGGTGATAAAGCTTTCTTT. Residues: CASSWTGDKAFF.

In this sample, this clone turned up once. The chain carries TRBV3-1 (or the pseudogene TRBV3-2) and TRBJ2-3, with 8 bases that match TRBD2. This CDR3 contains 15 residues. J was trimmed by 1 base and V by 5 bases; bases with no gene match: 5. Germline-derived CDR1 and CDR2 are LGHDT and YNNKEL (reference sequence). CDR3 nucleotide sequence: TGTGCCAGCAGCAACGGGGGGGCCCGCACAGATACGCAGTATTTT. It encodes CASSNGGARTDTQYF.

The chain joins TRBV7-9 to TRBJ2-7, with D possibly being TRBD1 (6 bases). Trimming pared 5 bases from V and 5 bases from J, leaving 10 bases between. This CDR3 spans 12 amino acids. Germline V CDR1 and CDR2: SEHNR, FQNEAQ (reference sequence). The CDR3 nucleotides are TGTGCCAGCAGCCCTCAGGGGCACGAGCAGTACTTC. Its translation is CASSPQGHEQYF. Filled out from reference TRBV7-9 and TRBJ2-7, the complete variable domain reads DTGVSQNPRHKITKRGQNVTFRCDPISEHNRLYWYRQTLGQGPEFLTYFQNEAQLEKSRLLSDRFSAERPKGSFSTLEIQRTEQGDSAMYLCASSPQGHEQYFGPGTRLTVT.

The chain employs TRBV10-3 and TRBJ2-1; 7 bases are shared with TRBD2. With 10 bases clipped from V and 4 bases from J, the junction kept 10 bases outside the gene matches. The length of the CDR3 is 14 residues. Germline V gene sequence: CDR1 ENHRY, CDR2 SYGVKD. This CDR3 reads CATSRASGYNEQFF. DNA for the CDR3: TGTGCCACGAGTAGGGCTAGCGGATACAATGAGCAGTTCTTC.

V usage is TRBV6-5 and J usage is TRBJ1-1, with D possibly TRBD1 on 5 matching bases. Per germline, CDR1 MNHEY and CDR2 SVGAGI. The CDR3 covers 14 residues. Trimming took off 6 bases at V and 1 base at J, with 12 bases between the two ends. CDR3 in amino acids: CASRAGNPNTEAFF. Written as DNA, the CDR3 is TGTGCCAGCAGGGCAGGGAACCCGAACACTGAAGCTTTCTTT.

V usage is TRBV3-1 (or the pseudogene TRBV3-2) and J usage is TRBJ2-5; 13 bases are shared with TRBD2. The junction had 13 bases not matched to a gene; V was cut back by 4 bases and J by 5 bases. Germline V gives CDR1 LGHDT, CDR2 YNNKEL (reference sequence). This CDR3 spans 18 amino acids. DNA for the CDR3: TGTGCCAGCAGCCCCCGACTAGCGGGGGGATTTTCGTGGGAGACCCAGTACTTC. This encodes CASSPRLAGGFSWETQYF.

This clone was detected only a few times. CDR3 sequence (DNA): TGTGCCAGCAGTTACTCTCCCTGGGCAAGCACAGATACGCAGTATTTT. This codes for CASSYSPWASTDTQYF. This chain links TRBV6-5 with TRBJ2-3; D unclear. Trimming cost V 0 bases and J 0 bases, with 10 bases left between them. Germline V gene data show CDR1 as MNHEY and CDR2 as SVGAGI. CDR3 size: 16 residues.

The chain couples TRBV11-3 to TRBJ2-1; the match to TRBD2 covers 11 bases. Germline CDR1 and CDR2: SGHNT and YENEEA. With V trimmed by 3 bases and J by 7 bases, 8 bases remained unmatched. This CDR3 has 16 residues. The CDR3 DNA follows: TGTGCCAGCAGCTTCTCCGGGACTAGCGGATTAAATGAGCAGTTCTTC. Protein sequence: CASSFSGTSGLNEQFF.

This CDR3 reads CASSKQDSGANVLTF. In nucleotides, the CDR3 is TGTGCCAGTAGTAAACAAGACTCTGGGGCCAACGTCCTGACTTTC. The rearrangement joins TRBV19 to TRBJ2-6; no clear D gene. Germline V CDR1 and CDR2: LNHDA, SQIVND (reference sequence). Between the trimmed V and J ends, which lost 4 bases and 0 bases, there was a span of 7 bases. The CDR3 sequence is 15 residues long.